Each of the 22 T cell receptor beta chains below was sequenced from the same sample in a study of technical replicates of blood from a handful of donors (dated by TCRdb to about 2017). Library creation used the immunoSEQ multiplex PCR assay. This immuneACCESS table, as held by TCRdb, lists in-frame sequences with V and J called but not all clones. Of the missing ones, under half trace to an unresolved V gene in checked studies; the others have no known cause. In this sample the table shows some 66,000 clones, about 98% of which occur a single time. The top ten clones comprise roughly 0.17% of the sample. Input material: T cells isolated from PBMCs. These receptors were collected from a human donor in good health.

This clone was observed once. The CDR3 coding sequence is TGTGCCAGCAGCCAAGATCCGCGTCAGCCCCAGCATTTT. Its protein product is CASSQDPRQPQHF. The chain recombines TRBV4-2 with TRBJ1-5; no reliable D call. The ends were cut back, 0 bases at V and 6 bases at J, with 6 bases in the middle. The CDR3 is 13 amino acids. CDR1 and CDR2 from the germline V gene are LGHNA and YNFKEQ.

The V gene is TRBV6-4, the J gene TRBJ2-1, with TRBD2 matching over 8 bases. This CDR3 comprises 14 residues. Per germline, CDR1 MRHNA and CDR2 SNTAGT. Trimming at V came to 5 bases and at J to 8 bases, leaving 8 bases not matched to a gene. DNA for the CDR3: TGTGCCAGCAGTCGGGTAGCGGGGCGCGATGAGCAGTTCTTC. Amino acid sequence: CASSRVAGRDEQFF.

This chain links TRBV4-1 with TRBJ1-1; D gene ambiguous. Germline V gene data show CDR1 as MGHRA and CDR2 as YSYEKL. The CDR3 is made up of 17 amino acids. With 0 bases removed from V and 5 bases from J, the gap between germline ends came to 19 bases. The CDR3 DNA reads as TGCGCCAGCAGCCAAGAGCCGTGGGCTGGCCCGGGGACTGAAGCTTTCTTT. It codes for CASSQEPWAGPGTEAFF.

As to this clone: A read error may produce the germline difference seen at one junction end. The rearrangement joins TRBV27 to TRBJ1-5; D call uncertain. Germline V gives CDR1 MNHEY, CDR2 SMNVEV (reference sequence). The CDR3 runs 16 residues. The DNA of the CDR3 is TGTGCCAGTAGTTCCGGCGGCTATTATAGCAATCAGCCCCAGCATTTT. This gives the protein CASSSGGYYSNQPQHF.

This chain links TRBV10-1 with TRBJ2-3; TRBD2 aligns across 12 bases. The V gene end was trimmed by 3 bases and the J gene end by 4 bases; junction bases not matched to a gene: 2. The CDR3 totals 15 residues. The germline gives CDR1 WNHNN, CDR2 SYGVQD (reference sequence). The DNA of the CDR3 is TGCGCCAGCAGTGATCTAGCGGGGGGGCCAGATACGCAGTATTTT. It encodes CASSDLAGGPDTQYF.

V and J are TRBV5-1 and TRBJ1-2; 7 positions match TRBD1. J was trimmed by 4 bases and V by 4 bases; bases with no gene match: 19. Looked up from germline, CDR1 is SGHRS and CDR2 is YFSETQ. The CDR3 contains 18 residues. Here the CDR3 DNA reads TGCGCCAGCAGCCTTATTATAACCGAGGGGGCGTCGGGCTATGGCTACACCTTC. Amino acids: CASSLIITEGASGYGYTF.

J is TRBJ1-6 and V is TRBV7-9; no clear D. Germline CDR1 SEHNR, CDR2 FQNEAQ (reference sequence). This CDR3 is built from 11 residues. V lost 5 bases, J lost 8 bases, and 4 bases lay in between. CDR3 residues: CASSRDSPLHF. CDR3 DNA sequence: TGTGCCAGCAGCCGGGATTCACCCCTCCACTTT.

This chain connects TRBV7-2 to TRBJ1-5; TRBD1 is a possible D gene (6 bases). From germline, CDR1 is SGHTA and CDR2 FQGNSA. Trimming took off 1 base at V and 7 bases at J, with 8 bases between the two ends. The CDR3 consists of 13 residues. CDR3 protein: CASSLDRAQPQHF. As DNA, the CDR3 is TGTGCCAGCAGCTTAGACAGGGCCCAGCCCCAGCATTTT.

The chain couples TRBV6-1 to TRBJ1-1, with a possible D match to TRBD1 (5 bases). V shed 7 bases and J shed 4 bases, with 10 bases lying between them. The CDR3 sequence is 12 residues long. Germline V gives CDR1 MNHNS, CDR2 SASEGT. CDR3 protein: CASTQGVTEAFF. The CDR3, as DNA: TGTGCCAGCACCCAGGGTGTCACTGAAGCTTTCTTT.

The chain uses TRBV5-6 and TRBJ1-4, with D possibly matching TRBD1 (5 bases). This CDR3 is built from 15 residues. CDR1 and CDR2 (germline): SGHDT, YYEEEE. The V end was cut by 2 bases, the J end by 11 bases, with 19 bases between. CDR3 loop: CASSFLGPEGAKLFF. CDR3 nucleotide sequence: TGTGCCAGCAGCTTCCTGGGCCCCGAAGGGGCCAAACTGTTTTTT.

The CDR3 DNA sequence: TGTGCCAGCAGCCCGACAGGGGTTACAGATACGCAGTATTTT. Translating gives CASSPTGVTDTQYF. This sequence joins TRBV9 and TRBJ2-3, with 8 bases identical to TRBD1. V trimming: 4 bases; J trimming: 3 bases; junction bases outside the gene matches: 4. This CDR3 is built from 14 residues. Germline values: CDR1 SGDLS, CDR2 YYNGEE.

The rearrangement links TRBV5-1 to TRBJ1-1; 8 nucleotides match TRBD1. V was pared by 4 bases and J by 5 bases, with 16 bases of the junction left unmatched. The germline CDR1 and CDR2 sequences are SGHRS and YFSETQ. The CDR3 spans 17 residues. The CDR3 DNA sequence: TGCGCCAGCAGCGAACCCGGGACAGGTGACACCGGTACTGAAGCTTTCTTT. It yields the protein CASSEPGTGDTGTEAFF.

In nucleotides, the CDR3 is TGTGCCAGCAGCCCGTCGGGTCCGACAGGCACGCAGTATTTT. Its translation is CASSPSGPTGTQYF. The chain combines TRBV13 with TRBJ2-3, with D possibly matching TRBD1 (6 bases). The CDR3 is 14 residues long. V gave up 5 bases and J gave up 9 bases, with 18 bases separating them. CDR1 is PRHDT and CDR2 is FYEKMQ in the germline V gene (reference sequence). The full variable domain, rest sourced from reference TRBV13 and TRBJ2-3, is AAGVIQSPRHLIKEKRETATLKCYPIPRHDTVYWYQQGPGQDPQFLISFYEKMQSDKGSIPDRFSAQQFSDYHSELNMSSLELGDSALYFCASSPSGPTGTQYFGPGTRLTVL.

The chain employs TRBV30 and TRBJ1-4; D unclear. CDR1 is GTSNPN and CDR2 is SVGIG in the germline V gene (reference sequence). CDR3 length: 13 residues. V lost 4 bases, J lost 0 bases, and 6 bases lay in between. The CDR3 sequence: CAWNIATNEKLFF. The CDR3 DNA reads TGTGCCTGGAACATCGCAACTAATGAAAAACTGTTTTTT.

J is TRBJ2-3 and V is TRBV5-1; 8 bases map to TRBD2. The CDR3 is 17 residues long. Per the germline V gene, CDR1 is SGHRS and CDR2 is YFSETQ. The junction had 13 bases not matched to a gene; V was cut back by 4 bases and J by 3 bases. The CDR3 DNA is TGCGCCAGCAGCCTGACCTTGGGCGGGAGGAGGACAGATACGCAGTATTTT. This codes for CASSLTLGGRRTDTQYF.

CDR3 DNA: TGCGCCAGCAGCTTGGGGCCTCCCTATGGCTACACCTTC. Translating it yields CASSLGPPYGYTF. The chain employs TRBV5-1 and TRBJ1-2; D is unclear. Trimming removed 0 bases from V and 4 bases from J, with 7 bases in between. Germline loops: CDR1 SGHRS, CDR2 YFSETQ. This CDR3 is 13 amino acids long. The whole variable domain, filled in from reference TRBV5-1 and TRBJ1-2, reads KAGVTQTPRYLIKTRGQQVTLSCSPISGHRSVSWYQQTPGQGLQFLFEYFSETQRNKGNFPGRFSGRQFSNSRSEMNVSTLELGDSALYLCASSLGPPYGYTFGSGTRLTVV.

The chain is built from TRBV5-1 and TRBJ2-7; weak D call: TRBD1 (5 bases). V was clipped by 2 bases and J by 0 bases, with 9 bases between them. CDR1 and CDR2 (germline): SGHRS, YFSETQ. This CDR3 is 14 amino acids long. The CDR3 loop is CASSFGDSSYEQYF. For the CDR3, the DNA is TGCGCCAGCAGCTTTGGCGACAGCTCCTACGAGCAGTACTTC.

This rearrangement joins TRBV5-6 to TRBJ1-1, with D unresolved. The germline gives CDR1 SGHDT, CDR2 YYEEEE. The V end lost 4 bases, the J end lost 6 bases, and 7 bases lay between the germline ends. This CDR3 comprises 11 residues. CDR3 region: CASSLAAEAFF. In DNA form, the CDR3 reads TGTGCCAGCAGCCTAGCTGCTGAAGCTTTCTTT.

The CDR3 DNA follows: TGTGCCAGCAGTTACAGGGGATCCGGGGAGCTGTTTTTT. It encodes CASSYRGSGELFF. The chain employs TRBV6-5 and TRBJ2-2, with a weak D call TRBD1 (5 bases). Trimming took off 2 bases at V and 6 bases at J, with 7 bases between the two ends. This CDR3 is built from 13 residues. Germline V lookup: CDR1 MNHEY, CDR2 SVGAGI.

The rearrangement uses TRBV6-4 and TRBJ2-3, with D possibly TRBD2 on 5 matching bases. The CDR3 covers 16 residues. The ends were cut back, 3 bases at V and 0 bases at J, with 13 bases in the middle. Germline V CDR1 and CDR2: MRHNA, SNTAGT. The CDR3 nucleotides are TGTGCCAGCAGTGAGAGGGATGGGTCGAGCACAGATACGCAGTATTTT. It encodes CASSERDGSSTDTQYF.

The chain combines TRBV2 with TRBJ1-2, with 9 bases matching TRBD1. Germline CDR1 SNHLY, CDR2 FYNNEI. J gave up 5 bases and V 4 bases, and 5 bases lay outside the gene matches. The CDR3 has 14 amino acids. The CDR3 region is CASSADRGEYGYTF. CDR3 nucleotide sequence: TGTGCCAGCAGTGCTGACAGGGGGGAGTATGGCTACACCTTC.

The CDR3 sequence is CASSIGDSSYEQYF. CDR3 nucleotide sequence: TGTGCCAGTAGTATAGGGGACAGCTCCTACGAGCAGTACTTC. The rearrangement links TRBV19 to TRBJ2-7, with 7 nucleotides matching TRBD1. V gave up 1 base and J gave up 0 bases; unmatched junction bases: 0. The germline V gene has CDR1 LNHDA and CDR2 SQIVND (reference sequence). This CDR3 contains 14 residues.